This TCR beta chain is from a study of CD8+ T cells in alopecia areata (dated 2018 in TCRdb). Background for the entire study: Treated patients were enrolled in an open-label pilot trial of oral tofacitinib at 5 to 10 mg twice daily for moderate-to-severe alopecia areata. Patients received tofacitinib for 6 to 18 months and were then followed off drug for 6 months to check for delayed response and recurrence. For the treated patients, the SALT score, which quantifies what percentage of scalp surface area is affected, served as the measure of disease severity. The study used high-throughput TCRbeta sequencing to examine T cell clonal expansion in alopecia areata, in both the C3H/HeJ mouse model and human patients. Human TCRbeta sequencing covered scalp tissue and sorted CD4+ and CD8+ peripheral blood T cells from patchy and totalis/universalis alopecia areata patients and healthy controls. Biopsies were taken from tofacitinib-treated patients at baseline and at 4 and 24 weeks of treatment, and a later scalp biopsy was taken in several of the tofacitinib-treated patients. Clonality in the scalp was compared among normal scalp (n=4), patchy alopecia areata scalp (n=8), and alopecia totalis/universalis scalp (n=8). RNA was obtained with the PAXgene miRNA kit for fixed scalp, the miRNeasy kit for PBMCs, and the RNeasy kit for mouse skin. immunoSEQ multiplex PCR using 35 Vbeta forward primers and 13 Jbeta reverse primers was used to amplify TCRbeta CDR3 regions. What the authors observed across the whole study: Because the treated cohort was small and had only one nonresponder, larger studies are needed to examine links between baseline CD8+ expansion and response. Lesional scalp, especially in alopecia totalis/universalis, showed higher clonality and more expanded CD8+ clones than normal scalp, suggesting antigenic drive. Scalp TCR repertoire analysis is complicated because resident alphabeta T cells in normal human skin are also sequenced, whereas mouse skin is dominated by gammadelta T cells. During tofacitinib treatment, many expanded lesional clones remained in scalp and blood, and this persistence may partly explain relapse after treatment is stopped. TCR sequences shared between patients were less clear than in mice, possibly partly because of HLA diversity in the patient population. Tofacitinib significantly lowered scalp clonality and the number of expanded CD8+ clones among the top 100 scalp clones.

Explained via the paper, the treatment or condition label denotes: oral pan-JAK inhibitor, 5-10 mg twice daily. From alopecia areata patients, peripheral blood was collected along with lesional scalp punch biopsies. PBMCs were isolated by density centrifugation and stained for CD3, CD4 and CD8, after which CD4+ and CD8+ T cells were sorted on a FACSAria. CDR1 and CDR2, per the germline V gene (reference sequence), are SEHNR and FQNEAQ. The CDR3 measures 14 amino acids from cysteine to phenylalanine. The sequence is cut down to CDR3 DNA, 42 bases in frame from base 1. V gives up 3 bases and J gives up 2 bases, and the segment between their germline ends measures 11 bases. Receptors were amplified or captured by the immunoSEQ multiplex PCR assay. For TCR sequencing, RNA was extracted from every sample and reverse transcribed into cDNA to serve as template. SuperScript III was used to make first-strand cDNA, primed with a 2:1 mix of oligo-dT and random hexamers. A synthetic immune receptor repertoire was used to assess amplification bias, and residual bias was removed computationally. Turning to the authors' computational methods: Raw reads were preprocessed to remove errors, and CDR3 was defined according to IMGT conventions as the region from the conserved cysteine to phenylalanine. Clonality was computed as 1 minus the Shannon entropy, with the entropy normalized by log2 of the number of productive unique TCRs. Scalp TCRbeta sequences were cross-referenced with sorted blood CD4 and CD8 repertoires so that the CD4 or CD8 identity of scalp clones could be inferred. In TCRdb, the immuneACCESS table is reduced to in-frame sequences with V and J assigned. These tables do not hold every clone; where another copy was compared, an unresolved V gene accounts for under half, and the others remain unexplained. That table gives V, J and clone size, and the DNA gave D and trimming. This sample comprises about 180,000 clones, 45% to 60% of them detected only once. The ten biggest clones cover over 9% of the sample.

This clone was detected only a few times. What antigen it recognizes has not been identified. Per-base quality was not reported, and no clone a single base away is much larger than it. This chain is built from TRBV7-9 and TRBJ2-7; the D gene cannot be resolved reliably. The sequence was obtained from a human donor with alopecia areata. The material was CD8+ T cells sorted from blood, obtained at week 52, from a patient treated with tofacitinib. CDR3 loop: CASSFSAGTYEQYF. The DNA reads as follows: TGTGCCAGCAGCTTTAGTGCAGGAACCTACGAGCAGTACTTC.